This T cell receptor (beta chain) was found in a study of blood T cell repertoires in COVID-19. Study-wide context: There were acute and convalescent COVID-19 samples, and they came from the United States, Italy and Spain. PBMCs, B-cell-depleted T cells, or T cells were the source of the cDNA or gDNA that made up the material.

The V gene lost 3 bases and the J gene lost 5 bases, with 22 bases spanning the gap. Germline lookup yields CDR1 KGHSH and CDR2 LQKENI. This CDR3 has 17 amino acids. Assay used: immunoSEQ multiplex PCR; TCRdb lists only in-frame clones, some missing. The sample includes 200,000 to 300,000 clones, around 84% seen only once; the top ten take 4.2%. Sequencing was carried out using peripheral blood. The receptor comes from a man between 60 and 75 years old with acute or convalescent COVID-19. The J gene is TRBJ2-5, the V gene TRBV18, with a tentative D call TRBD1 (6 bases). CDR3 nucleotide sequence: TGTGCCAGCTCACCCCCGACCGGGACAATGGGATCGGAGACCCAGTACTTC. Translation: CASSPPTGTMGSETQYF.